The next 15 T cell receptor beta chains were all read from a single sample in a study of low-dose radiotherapy and immunotherapy resistance in tumors. Gene-specific TRAV and TRBV primers were used for first-strand cDNA, covering alpha and beta chains. With a constant-region primer and a V-primer adapter, TCRs were subjected to approximately 21 PCR cycles of amplification. TCRdb reprocessed the reads with MiXCR, giving one entry per CDR3 protein. The sample lists fewer than 95,000 distinct CDR3 sequences; roughly a tenth were seen once. The time point here: before trial treatment. Sequencing was performed on PBMCs, taken before treatment. All receptors come from a male donor with prostate cancer.

This clonotype was counted many times. The rearrangement links TRBV25-1 to TRBJ2-5, with 7 bases lining up with TRBD1. The CDR3 is 13 residues long. The germline gives CDR1 MGHDK, CDR2 SYGVNS. V was pared by 7 bases and J by 10 bases, with 12 bases of the junction left unmatched. The chain's CDR3 is CASKAQGKRSQYF. The CDR3 DNA reads as TGTGCCAGCAAAGCACAGGGGAAGAGAAGCCAGTACTTC.

There are many counts of this clonotype. The V call is TRBV10-3, the J call TRBJ2-7; 7 bases fit TRBD2. This CDR3 region has 12 residues. Losses at the gene ends were 4 bases for V and 3 bases for J; bases not matched to a gene: 0. Germline values: CDR1 ENHRY, CDR2 SYGVKD. The CDR3 reads CAISGDYYEQYF. CDR3 bases: TGTGCCATCAGTGGGGACTACTACGAGCAGTACTTC.

This clonotype was seen at least ten times. The chain joins TRBV18 to TRBJ2-5, with 7 bases matching TRBD2. The CDR3 is 16 amino acids. V lost 2 bases, J lost 5 bases, and 11 bases stayed unmatched. Germline V CDR1 and CDR2: KGHSH, LQKENI. CDR3 sequence: CASSPNRRREEETQYF. CDR3 DNA: TGTGCCAGCTCACCAAATAGACGCCGGGAGGAGGAGACCCAGTACTTC.

This clonotype was counted many times. The chain is built from TRBV19 and TRBJ2-7; 8 bases fit TRBD1. Per the germline V gene, CDR1 is LNHDA and CDR2 is SQIVND (reference sequence). This CDR3 is 18 amino acids long. After removal of 7 bases from V and 4 bases from J, the junction contained 21 bases not matched to a gene. The CDR3 loop is CASIALPVDREDGYEQYF. In nucleotides, the CDR3 is TGTGCCAGTATAGCGCTTCCCGTGGACAGGGAGGATGGTTACGAGCAGTACTTC.

The sample holds many counts of this clonotype. The gene calls are TRBV29-1 and TRBJ2-3; TRBD2 aligns across 8 bases. The CDR3 totals 15 residues. J lost 1 base, V lost 6 bases, and 9 bases had no gene match. Germline assignment: CDR1 SQVTM and CDR2 ANQGSEA. CDR3 DNA: TGCAGCGTGGAGATTCGAGCGGGAGGCACAGATACGCAGTATTTT. Its protein product is CSVEIRAGGTDTQYF.

There are many counts of this clonotype. The chain carries TRBV2 and TRBJ2-5; 10 nucleotides match TRBD2. V was pared by 10 bases and J by 2 bases, with 7 bases of the junction left unmatched. The CDR3 spans 14 residues. The germline CDR1 and CDR2 sequences are SNHLY and FYNNEI. The DNA for the CDR3 is TGTGCCACCAAGCGGGAGGGCGGACAAGAGACCCAGTACTTC. Encoded protein: CATKREGGQETQYF.

Notes on this clonotype: This likely traces to a read error, being one base from a far larger clone. This sequence joins TRBV24-1 and TRBJ2-1, with D unresolved. V lost 3 bases and J lost 13, with 18 bases in between. The CDR3 length is 14 residues. Germline CDR1 reads KGHDR; CDR2 reads SFDVKD. CDR3 DNA sequence: TGTGCCACCAGTGATCCCGGACCCCAAGAGACCCAGTTCTTC. Protein: CATSDPGPQETQFF.

The table lists this clonotype with many counts. CDR3 sequence: CASSMASGGSYNEQFF. The CDR3 DNA follows: TGTGCCAGTAGTATGGCTAGCGGGGGATCCTACAATGAGCAGTTCTTC. V and J are TRBV19 and TRBJ2-1; 10 bases are a match to TRBD2. The germline V gene encodes CDR1 LNHDA and CDR2 SQIVND (reference sequence). This CDR3 contains 16 residues. Unmatched junction bases numbered 3, after V lost 3 bases and J lost 1 base.

This chain joins TRBV7-9 and TRBJ1-1; D is unclear. The V gene lost 2 bases and the J gene lost 5 bases, with 15 bases spanning the gap. CDR1 and CDR2 from the germline V gene are SEHNR and FQNEAQ (reference sequence). CDR3 length: 15 residues. CDR3: CASSLMIGSGTEAFF. DNA for the CDR3: TGTGCCAGCAGCTTAATGATAGGGTCCGGTACTGAAGCTTTCTTT.

This clonotype has just a few counts. The V call is TRBV9, the J call TRBJ2-2; 11 bases line up with TRBD2. CDR3 length: 17 amino acids. Germline loops: CDR1 SGDLS, CDR2 YYNGEE. J was trimmed by 0 bases and V by 4 bases; bases with no gene match: 5. The CDR3 sequence: CASSLIAGGTNTGELFF. The CDR3 DNA is TGTGCCAGCAGCCTAATAGCGGGGGGGACGAACACCGGGGAGCTGTTTTTT.

This clonotype appeared many times. The V gene is TRBV20-1, the J gene TRBJ1-6; 9 bases align to TRBD1. Unmatched junction bases numbered 4, after V lost 6 bases and J lost 4 bases. CDR1 DFQATT and CDR2 SNEGSKA come from the germline V gene (reference sequence). This CDR3 region has 14 residues. CDR3 in DNA: TGCAGTGCCAGGACAGGGGAGTATAATTCACCCCTCCACTTT. It translates to CSARTGEYNSPLHF.

At least ten counts were recorded for this clonotype. The chain carries TRBV7-2 and TRBJ1-4, with D tentatively TRBD1 (5 bases). Germline-derived CDR1 and CDR2 are SGHTA and FQGNSA. The germline V and J ends were trimmed by 0 bases and 4 bases, with 18 bases remaining between them. The CDR3 has 18 residues. The CDR3: CASSLARVGREFNEKLFF. The DNA of the CDR3 is TGTGCCAGCAGCTTAGCGCGAGTGGGCAGGGAGTTTAATGAAAAACTGTTTTTT.

In this sample, this clonotype turned up many times. The J gene is TRBJ2-1, the V gene TRBV20-1; TRBD2 matches 13 bases. Looked up from germline, CDR1 is DFQATT and CDR2 is SNEGSKA (reference sequence). With V trimmed by 3 bases and J by 8 bases, 4 bases remained unmatched. CDR3 size: 14 residues. CDR3 sequence: CSARGLAGKDEQFF. The CDR3 nucleotides are TGCAGTGCTAGGGGACTAGCGGGAAAGGATGAGCAGTTCTTC.

This clonotype was counted at least ten times. The chain couples TRBV4-3 to TRBJ1-4, with D possibly being TRBD1 (5 bases). Germline V gene data show CDR1 as LGHNA and CDR2 as YSLEER. The germline V and J ends were trimmed by 4 bases and 7 bases, with 13 bases remaining between them. The CDR3 has 14 amino acids. For the CDR3, the DNA is TGCGCCAGCAGCCGGAAAGAGGGGAGTGAAAAACTGTTTTTT. Translation: CASSRKEGSEKLFF.

J is TRBJ2-3 and V is TRBV10-3; no firm D call. The CDR3 is 13 amino acids. Trimming removed 4 bases at V and 3 bases at J, with 8 bases between. The germline CDR1 and CDR2 sequences are ENHRY and SYGVKD. The CDR3 is CAISVRETDTQYF. Here the CDR3 DNA reads TGTGCCATCAGTGTAAGGGAAACAGATACGCAGTATTTT.